Given below is one T cell receptor (beta chain) in context. Antigen: not known. Sequencing was performed with immunoSEQ multiplex PCR; in TCRdb, only in-frame clones are kept and a portion is missing. Of around 68,000 clones listed, approximately 89% are singletons. The CDR3 has 14 amino acids. Germline trimming cut 5 bases from V and 5 bases from J; bases unmatched to any gene: 2. CDR1 is SGHRS and CDR2 is YFSETQ in the germline V gene. This sample was taken from a study of OX40 agonist ivuxolimab in advanced cancers. Findings and limits, study-wide: CD8+ T cells were the subset that, on average, had more expanded clones than CD4+. Some of the lowest clonal expansion was seen in partial responders at 0.1-3.0 mg/kg.

This chain uses TRBV5-1 with TRBJ2-2, with TRBD1 matching over 11 bases. The receptor comes from an adult with an advanced solid tumor such as melanoma, head and neck, liver or kidney cancer. The sample here was CD4+ or CD8+ T cells sorted from blood, taken in a trial of the OX40 agonist ivuxolimab. CDR3: CASSGQGATGELFF. DNA for the CDR3: TGCGCCAGCAGTGGACAGGGGGCTACCGGGGAGCTGTTTTTT. The full variable domain, completed using reference TRBV5-1 and TRBJ2-2, is KAGVTQTPRYLIKTRGQQVTLSCSPISGHRSVSWYQQTPGQGLQFLFEYFSETQRNKGNFPGRFSGRQFSNSRSEMNVSTLELGDSALYLCASSGQGATGELFFGEGSRLTVL.